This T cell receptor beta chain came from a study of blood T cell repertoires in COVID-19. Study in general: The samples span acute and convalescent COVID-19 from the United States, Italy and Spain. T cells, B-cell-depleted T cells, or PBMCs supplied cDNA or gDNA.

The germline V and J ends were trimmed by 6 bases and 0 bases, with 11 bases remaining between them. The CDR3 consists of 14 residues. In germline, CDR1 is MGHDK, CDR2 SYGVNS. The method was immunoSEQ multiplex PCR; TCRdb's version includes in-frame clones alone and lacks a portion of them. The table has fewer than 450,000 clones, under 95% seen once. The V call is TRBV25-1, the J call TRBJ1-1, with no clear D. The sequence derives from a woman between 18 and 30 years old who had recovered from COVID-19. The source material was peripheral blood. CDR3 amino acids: CASRAPSLNTEAFF. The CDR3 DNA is TGTGCCAGCAGAGCCCCATCATTGAACACTGAAGCTTTCTTT.